The next 27 T cell receptor beta chains were all read from a single sample in a study of T cell changes during pregnancy in multiple sclerosis. Sequencing used immunoSEQ multiplex PCR; TCRdb keeps in-frame clones, though not all of them. The data hold 60,000 to 75,000 clones, with roughly 93% observed a single time. The material sequenced was peripheral blood, taken in the third trimester of pregnancy. The receptors come from a female donor with multiple sclerosis, enrolled in a pregnancy study.

V and J are TRBV21-1 and TRBJ2-1; no check of the table's D call, TRBD1, against the DNA was made. TRBV21-1 is designated a pseudogene. The CDR3 loop spans 12 amino acids. CDR3 sequence: CASPGERSEQFF. CDR3 nucleotides: TGTGCCAGCCCAGGGGAGAGGAGTGAGCAGTTCTTC.

This clone came up once. V and J are TRBV7-2 and TRBJ2-3; TRBD2 aligns across 7 bases. V was clipped by 0 bases and J by 0 bases; unmatched bases: 9. Germline V gives CDR1 SGHTA, CDR2 FQGNSA. The CDR3 loop spans 18 amino acids. The CDR3 region has the DNA TGTGCCAGCAGCTTAGCTATTAGGACTAGTCTAAGCACAGATACGCAGTATTTT. Its protein is CASSLAIRTSLSTDTQYF.

The V call is TRBV2, the J call TRBJ1-2; TRBD1 aligns across 9 bases. V shed 6 bases, J shed 12 bases, and the junction held 11 bases outside the gene matches. Germline V lookup: CDR1 SNHLY, CDR2 FYNNEI. The CDR3 is 13 amino acids. The CDR3 protein is CASSLGQGWGHTF. CDR3 coding DNA: TGTGCCAGCAGCCTCGGACAGGGGTGGGGCCACACCTTC.

This chain connects TRBV7-9 to TRBJ2-7, with a weak D call TRBD2 (7 bases). Germline V gives CDR1 SEHNR, CDR2 FQNEAQ (reference sequence). Trimming cost V 1 base and J 1 base, with 8 bases left between them. The CDR3 spans 14 residues. As DNA, the CDR3 is TGTGCCAGCAGCTTAGAGGGGGGGTCCTACGAGCAGTACTTC. Encoded protein: CASSLEGGSYEQYF.

This chain uses TRBV7-9 with TRBJ2-3, with 8 bases that match TRBD1. The V gene end was trimmed by 5 bases and the J gene end by 2 bases; junction bases not matched to a gene: 12. Germline loops: CDR1 SEHNR, CDR2 FQNEAQ (reference sequence). This CDR3 has 17 amino acids. In DNA, the CDR3 is TGTGCCAGCAGCCCAGGGGGCTGGGGGGCACACACAGATACGCAGTATTTT. Its protein is CASSPGGWGAHTDTQYF.

This sequence joins TRBV7-9 and TRBJ2-7; a weak D match, TRBD2 (6 bases). V lost 4 bases and J 0 bases, leaving 16 bases between the germline ends. The CDR3 contains 16 residues. Germline CDR1 is SEHNR and CDR2 is FQNEAQ (reference sequence). CDR3 coding DNA: TGTGCCAGCAGCTGGGGACTGGGCGCCTCCTCCTACGAGCAGTACTTC. Its translation: CASSWGLGASSYEQYF.

The chain carries TRBV7-6 and TRBJ1-2; D is perhaps TRBD1 (6 bases). The CDR3 has 16 amino acids. Germline assignment: CDR1 SGHVS and CDR2 FNYEAQ. Trimming removed 1 base at V and 7 bases at J, with 19 bases between. CDR3 region: CASSLEGGASRAGYTF. The CDR3 DNA reads TGTGCCAGCAGCTTAGAGGGGGGGGCCTCGAGGGCTGGCTACACCTTC.

The rearrangement links TRBV27 to TRBJ2-5; TRBD2 matches at 7 bases. This CDR3 region has 13 residues. V was clipped by 3 bases and J by 5 bases; unmatched bases: 3. Germline V lookup: CDR1 MNHEY, CDR2 SMNVEV (reference sequence). The CDR3 DNA sequence: TGTGCCAGCAGTTTTAGCGGGTCGGAGACCCAGTACTTC. Translated: CASSFSGSETQYF.

This sequence joins TRBV5-1 and TRBJ2-7, with TRBD2 identical over 11 bases. CDR1 SGHRS and CDR2 YFSETQ come from the germline V gene. The CDR3 consists of 18 residues. With V trimmed by 0 bases and J by 0 bases, 8 bases remained unmatched. CDR3 protein: CASSLGGLAGGFSYEQYF. The CDR3 DNA reads TGCGCCAGCAGCTTGGGTGGGCTAGCGGGGGGATTCTCCTACGAGCAGTACTTC.

CDR3 nucleotides: TGTGCCTGGAGTTTGGGGGGAAACACGCAGTATTTT. Residues: CAWSLGGNTQYF. This chain joins TRBV30 and TRBJ2-3; TRBD2 is a possible D gene (6 bases). Looked up from germline, CDR1 is GTSNPN and CDR2 is SVGIG (reference sequence). The V and J ends lost 2 bases and 9 bases respectively, with 12 bases between them. The CDR3 runs 12 residues. The variable domain in full, with the rest retrieved from reference TRBV30 and TRBJ2-3, is SQTIHQWPATLVQPVGSPLSLECTVEGTSNPNLYWYRQAAGRGLQLLFYSVGIGQISSEVPQNLSASRPQDRQFILSSKKLLLSDSGFYLCAWSLGGNTQYFGPGTRLTVL.

The gene calls are TRBV4-1 and TRBJ1-4, with 10 bases fitting TRBD1. The CDR3 runs 18 residues. Looked up from germline, CDR1 is MGHRA and CDR2 is YSYEKL. V dropped 10 bases and J dropped 7; count of bases not matched to a gene: 21. CDR3 nucleotide sequence: TGCGCCACTATAAGAGTTCAGGCATCGGGACAGGGGACTGAAAAACTGTTTTTT. As protein: CATIRVQASGQGTEKLFF.

A remark on this clone: Other DNA sequences in the same sample also yield this CDR3. The gene calls are TRBV10-3 and TRBJ2-3, with 8 bases aligning to TRBD1. V shed 4 bases and J 3 bases; nucleotides not matched to a gene: 3. Germline-derived CDR1 and CDR2 are ENHRY and SYGVKD. The CDR3 contains 14 residues. DNA of the CDR3: TGTGCCATCAGTGGGACAGGGACGACAGATACGCAGTATTTT. Its protein product is CAISGTGTTDTQYF.

This rearrangement joins TRBV29-1 to TRBJ2-7, with TRBD1 matching 9 bases. The CDR3 runs to 15 residues. J lost 4 bases, V lost 6 bases, and 13 bases had no gene match. Germline V lookup: CDR1 SQVTM, CDR2 ANQGSEA. The CDR3 spells CSVYGTGTGKYEQYF. CDR3 nucleotide sequence: TGCAGCGTCTATGGAACCGGGACAGGGAAGTACGAGCAGTACTTC.

CDR3 sequence (DNA): TGTGCCAGCACTCCGTCTAGCCTTATCACAGATACGCAGTATTTT. It codes for CASTPSSLITDTQYF. The rearrangement links TRBV7-8 to TRBJ2-3, with D tentatively TRBD2 (5 bases). CDR3 length: 15 amino acids. The germline CDR1 and CDR2 sequences are SGHVS and FQNEAQ. The ends were cut back, 7 bases at V and 2 bases at J, with 16 bases in the middle. The full variable domain, rest sourced from reference TRBV7-8 and TRBJ2-3, is GAGVSQSPRYKVAKRGQDVALRCDPISGHVSLFWYQQALGQGPEFLTYFQNEAQLDKSGLPSDRFFAERPEGSVSTLKIQRTQQEDSAVYLCASTPSSLITDTQYFGPGTRLTVL.

CDR3 sequence (DNA): TGTGCCAGCAGCTTAGTGGGGGACTTAAGGAATTATGGCTACACCTTC. Its translation: CASSLVGDLRNYGYTF. The J gene is TRBJ1-2, the V gene TRBV7-9; maybe TRBD1 (5 bases). CDR3 length: 16 residues. CDR1 is SEHNR and CDR2 is FQNEAQ in the germline V gene (reference sequence). V dropped 1 base and J dropped 5 bases, with 17 bases sitting between them.

The chain employs TRBV5-8 and TRBJ1-5; D unclear. Germline CDR1 reads SGHTS; CDR2 reads YDEGEE. This CDR3 has 16 residues. Trimming pared 2 bases from V and 2 bases from J, leaving 14 bases between. The CDR3 is CASSFWSRGGNQPQHF. The CDR3 region has the DNA TGTGCCAGCAGCTTTTGGAGCCGGGGAGGCAATCAGCCCCAGCATTTT.

This chain uses TRBV19 with TRBJ1-1; D might be TRBD1 (5 bases). The CDR3 has 15 amino acids. From germline, CDR1 is LNHDA and CDR2 SQIVND (reference sequence). Trimming cost V 3 bases and J 1 base, with 12 bases left between them. CDR3 protein: CASSMTIRGNTEAFF. Here the CDR3 DNA reads TGTGCCAGTAGTATGACCATAAGGGGGAACACTGAAGCTTTCTTT.

J is TRBJ2-3 and V is TRBV5-4, with 9 bases that match TRBD1. V shed 1 base and J 10 bases; nucleotides not matched to a gene: 4. Per germline, CDR1 SGHNT and CDR2 YYREEE (reference sequence). The CDR3 contains 13 residues. CDR3: CASSLRQGVAQYF. The CDR3 bases are TGTGCCAGCAGCTTGCGACAGGGGGTTGCGCAGTATTTT.

The CDR3 sequence is CASSGDRMGYGYTF. As DNA, the CDR3 is TGTGCCAGCAGTGGGGACAGGATGGGCTATGGCTACACCTTC. V and J are TRBV2 and TRBJ1-2; the match to TRBD1 covers 8 bases. Trimming took 4 bases from V and 4 from J; bases not matched to a gene: 5. The CDR3 length is 14 residues. CDR1 is SNHLY, CDR2 FYNNEI, per germline.

J is TRBJ1-5 and V is TRBV6-5; maybe TRBD1 (5 bases). Trimming took off 4 bases at V and 2 bases at J, with 12 bases between the two ends. Germline CDR1 reads MNHEY; CDR2 reads SVGAGI. The CDR3 spans 15 residues. CDR3 in amino acids: CASSSQTEGNQPQHF. The DNA for the CDR3 is TGTGCCAGCAGTTCCCAGACAGAGGGCAATCAGCCCCAGCATTTT.

This clone was seen just once. V is TRBV6-4 and J is TRBJ2-3; D call uncertain. Per the germline V gene, CDR1 is MRHNA and CDR2 is SNTAGT. This CDR3 is 15 amino acids long. Trimming cost V 2 bases and J 1 base, with 10 bases left between them. The CDR3: CASSDDPAGTDTQYF. CDR3 DNA: TGTGCCAGCAGTGACGATCCGGCGGGCACAGATACGCAGTATTTT.

The chain employs TRBV11-3 and TRBJ2-3, with 13 bases lining up with TRBD2. This CDR3 comprises 16 residues. Germline V CDR1 and CDR2: SGHNT, YENEEA. The ends lost 5 bases at V and 4 bases at J; junction bases unmatched: 6. The CDR3 nucleotides read TGTGCCAGCAGCCCCGGACTAGCGGGGGAGGCAGATACGCAGTATTTT. Translated, it gives CASSPGLAGEADTQYF. Looking up the rest from reference TRBV11-3 and TRBJ2-3 gives the full variable domain: EAGVVQSPRYKIIEKKQPVAFWCNPISGHNTLYWYLQNLGQGPELLIRYENEEAVDDSQLPKDRFSAERLKGVDSTLKIQPAELGDSAVYLCASSPGLAGEADTQYFGPGTRLTVL.

V gene TRBV6-5 combines with J gene TRBJ1-1, with 8 nucleotides matching TRBD1. Unmatched junction bases numbered 7, after V lost 2 bases and J lost 5 bases. CDR1 and CDR2 from the germline V gene are MNHEY and SVGAGI. The CDR3 is 15 amino acids. The CDR3 loop is CASSYRIQGDTEAFF. CDR3 nucleotide sequence: TGTGCCAGCAGTTACCGGATACAGGGGGATACTGAAGCTTTCTTT.

The rearrangement joins TRBV19 to TRBJ1-1, with no clear D. The CDR3 consists of 15 residues. V lost 3 bases to trimming and J lost 5 bases, with 16 bases between them. Germline CDR1 reads LNHDA; CDR2 reads SQIVND (reference sequence). CDR3 bases: TGTGCCAGTAGTATTAGCGGTCAGCGGGGAACTGAAGCTTTCTTT. Its protein is CASSISGQRGTEAFF. The full variable domain, with the rest looked up from reference TRBV19 and TRBJ1-1, is DGGITQSPKYLFRKEGQNVTLSCEQNLNHDAMYWYRQDPGQGLRLIYYSQIVNDFQKGDIAEGYSVSREKKESFPLTVTSAQKNPTAFYLCASSISGQRGTEAFFGQGTRLTVV.

This clone was found once. The chain employs TRBV18 and TRBJ1-5; TRBD1 agrees at 10 bases. CDR1 and CDR2 from the germline V gene are KGHSH and LQKENI. The length of the CDR3 is 13 residues. V shed 4 bases and J 6 bases; nucleotides not matched to a gene: 0. CDR3 nucleotides: TGTGCCAGCTCACGGGACAGGGGTCAGCCCCAGCATTTT. Translation gives CASSRDRGQPQHF.

The chain has TRBV5-1 and TRBJ2-7, with D perhaps TRBD2 (6 bases). V gave up 0 bases and J gave up 1 base, with 17 bases separating them. The CDR3 sequence is 17 residues long. Germline V lookup: CDR1 SGHRS, CDR2 YFSETQ. CDR3 sequence reads: CASSLGVGGRSSYEQYF. The CDR3 DNA reads as TGCGCCAGCAGCTTGGGGGTGGGGGGACGGTCTTCCTACGAGCAGTACTTC.

V usage is TRBV29-1 and J usage is TRBJ2-7, with a weak D call TRBD2 (6 bases). From germline, CDR1 is SQVTM and CDR2 ANQGSEA. The CDR3 has 14 amino acids. Trimming pared 6 bases from V and 0 bases from J, leaving 15 bases between. CDR3 loop: CSVRGGGSSYEQYF. CDR3 coding DNA: TGCAGCGTCCGGGGTGGGGGGTCCTCCTACGAGCAGTACTTC.